This TCR beta chain was retrieved from a study of T-cell memory formation after mild COVID-19. Across the whole study: For the most part, TCR clusters were specific to one donor.

Each CDR3 protein gets one entry after TCRdb re-called the 5' RACE reads with MiXCR. This sample has approximately 300,000 distinct CDR3 sequences, with roughly 15% found just once. In regard to this clonotype: The antigen is undetermined.

Study-wide results and caveats: Shrinking CD4+ clones were chiefly CM and EM; CD8+ ones were chiefly EMRA. Memory from before infection featured some responding clones, which suggests cross-reactive memory joined.

There are 14 residues in the CDR3. Germline CDR1 is DFQATT and CDR2 is SNEGSKA (reference sequence). V dropped 0 bases and J dropped 5 bases, with 12 bases sitting between them. The receptor comes from a man between 18 and 29 years old who had mild COVID-19 (a few samples of this study predate the infection). Cell type and time point are not known. The chain couples TRBV20-1 to TRBJ2-3; weak D call: TRBD2 (6 bases). Sequenced input: PBMCs or a T cell subset sorted from them (not recorded which). The CDR3 coding sequence is TGCAGTGCTAGAGAGGCGGGGCACCAAGATACGCAGTATTTT. This codes for CSAREAGHQDTQYF.